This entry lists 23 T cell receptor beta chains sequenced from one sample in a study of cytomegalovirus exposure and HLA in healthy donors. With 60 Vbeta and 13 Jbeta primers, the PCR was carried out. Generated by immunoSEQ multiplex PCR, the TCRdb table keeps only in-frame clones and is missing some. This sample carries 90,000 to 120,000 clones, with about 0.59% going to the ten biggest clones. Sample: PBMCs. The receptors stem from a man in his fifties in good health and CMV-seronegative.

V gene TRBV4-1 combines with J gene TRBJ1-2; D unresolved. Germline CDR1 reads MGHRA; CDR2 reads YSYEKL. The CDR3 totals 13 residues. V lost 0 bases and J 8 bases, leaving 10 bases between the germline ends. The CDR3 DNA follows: TGCGCCAGCAGCCAAGAATCCTATTGGGGCTACACCTTC. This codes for CASSQESYWGYTF.

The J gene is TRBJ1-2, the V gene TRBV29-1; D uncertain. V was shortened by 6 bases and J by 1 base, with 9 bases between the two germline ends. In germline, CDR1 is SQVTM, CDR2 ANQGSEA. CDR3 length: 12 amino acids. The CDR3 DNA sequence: TGCAGCGTGCAAACGCGTAACTATGGCTACACCTTC. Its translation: CSVQTRNYGYTF. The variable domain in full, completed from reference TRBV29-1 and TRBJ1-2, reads SAVISQKPSRDICQRGTSLTIQCQVDSQVTMMFWYRQQPGQSLTLIATANQGSEATYESGFVIDKFPISRPNLTFSTLTVSNMSPEDSSIYLCSVQTRNYGYTFGSGTRLTVV.

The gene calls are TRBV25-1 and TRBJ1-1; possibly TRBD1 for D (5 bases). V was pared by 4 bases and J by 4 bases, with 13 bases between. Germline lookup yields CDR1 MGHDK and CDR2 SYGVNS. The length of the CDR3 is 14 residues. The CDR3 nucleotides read TGTGCCAGCAGTGTCGGAGGGGCCCCCACTGAAGCTTTCTTT. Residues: CASSVGGAPTEAFF.

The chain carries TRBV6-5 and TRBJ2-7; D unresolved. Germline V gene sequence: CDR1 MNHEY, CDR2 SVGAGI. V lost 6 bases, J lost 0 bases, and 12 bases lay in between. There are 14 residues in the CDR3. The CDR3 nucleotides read TGTGCCAGCAGAGACACGCTCATCTCCTACGAGCAGTACTTC. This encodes CASRDTLISYEQYF.

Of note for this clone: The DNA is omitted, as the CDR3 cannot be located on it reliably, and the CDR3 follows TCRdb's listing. The CDR3 region is CASSSSGLLYNEQFF. This chain joins TRBV6-5 and TRBJ2-1; the table's D call TRBD2 went unverified against the DNA. The CDR3 length is 15 residues, termini included. CDR1 and CDR2 from the germline V gene are MNHEY and SVGAGI.

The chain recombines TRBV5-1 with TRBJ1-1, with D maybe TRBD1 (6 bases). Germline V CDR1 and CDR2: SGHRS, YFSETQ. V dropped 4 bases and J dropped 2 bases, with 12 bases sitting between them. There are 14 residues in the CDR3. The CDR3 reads CASSRQDQNTEAFF. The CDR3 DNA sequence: TGCGCCAGCAGCAGACAGGATCAAAACACTGAAGCTTTCTTT.

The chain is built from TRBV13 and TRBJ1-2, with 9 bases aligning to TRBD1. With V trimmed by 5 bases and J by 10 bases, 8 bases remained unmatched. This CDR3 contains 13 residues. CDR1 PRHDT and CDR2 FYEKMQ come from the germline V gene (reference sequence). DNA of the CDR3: TGTGCCAGCAGCCCACCCGGGACAGGGTCCTACACCTTC. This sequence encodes CASSPPGTGSYTF.

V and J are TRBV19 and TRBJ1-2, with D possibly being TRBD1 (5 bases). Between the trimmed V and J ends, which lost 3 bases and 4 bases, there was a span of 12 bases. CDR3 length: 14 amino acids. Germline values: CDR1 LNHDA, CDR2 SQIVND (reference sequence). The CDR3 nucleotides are TGTGCCAGTAGTATCAAGGGGCAGGGCTATGGCTACACCTTC. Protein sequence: CASSIKGQGYGYTF.

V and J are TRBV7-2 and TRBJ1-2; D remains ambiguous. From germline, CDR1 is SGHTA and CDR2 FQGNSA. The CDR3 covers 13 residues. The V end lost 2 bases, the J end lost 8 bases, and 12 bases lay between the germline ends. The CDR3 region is CASSLYGQSGYTF. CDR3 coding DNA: TGTGCCAGCAGCTTATATGGGCAATCGGGCTACACCTTC.

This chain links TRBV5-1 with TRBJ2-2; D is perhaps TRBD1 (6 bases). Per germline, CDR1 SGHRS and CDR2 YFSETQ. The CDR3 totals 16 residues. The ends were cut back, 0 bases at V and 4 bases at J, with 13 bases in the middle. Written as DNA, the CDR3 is TGCGCCAGCAGCTTGGACCAGGGGATGAGCACCGGGGAGCTGTTTTTT. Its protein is CASSLDQGMSTGELFF.

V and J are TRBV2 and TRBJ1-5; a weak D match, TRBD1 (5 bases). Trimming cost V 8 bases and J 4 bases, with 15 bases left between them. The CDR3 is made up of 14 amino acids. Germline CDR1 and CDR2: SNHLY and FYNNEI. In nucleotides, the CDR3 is TGTGCCAGCGGGGAAAGACAGAGAAATCAGCCCCAGCATTTT. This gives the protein CASGERQRNQPQHF.

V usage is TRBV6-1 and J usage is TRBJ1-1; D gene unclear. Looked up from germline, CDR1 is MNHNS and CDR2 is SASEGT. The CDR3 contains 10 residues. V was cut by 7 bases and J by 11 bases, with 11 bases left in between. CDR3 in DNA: TGTGCCAGCATAGAAGGCGGCGCTTTCTTT. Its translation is CASIEGGAFF.

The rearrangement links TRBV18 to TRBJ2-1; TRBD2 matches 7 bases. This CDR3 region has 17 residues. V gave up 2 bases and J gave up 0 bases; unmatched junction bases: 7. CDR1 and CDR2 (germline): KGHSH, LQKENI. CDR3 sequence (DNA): TGTGCCAGCTCACCAAGGATCGGCGGGAGCTCCTACAATGAGCAGTTCTTC. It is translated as CASSPRIGGSSYNEQFF.

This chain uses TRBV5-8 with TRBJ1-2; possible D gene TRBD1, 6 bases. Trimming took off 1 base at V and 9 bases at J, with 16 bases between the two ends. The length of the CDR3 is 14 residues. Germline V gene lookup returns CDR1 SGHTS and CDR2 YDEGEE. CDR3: CASSLHRARTSYTF. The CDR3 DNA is TGTGCCAGCAGCTTGCACAGGGCCAGGACGAGCTACACCTTC.

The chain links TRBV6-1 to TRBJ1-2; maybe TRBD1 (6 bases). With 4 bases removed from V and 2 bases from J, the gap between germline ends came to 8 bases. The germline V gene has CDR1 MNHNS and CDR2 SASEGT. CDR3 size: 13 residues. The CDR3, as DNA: TGTGCCAGCAGTGGACAGGCAAACTATGGCTACACCTTC. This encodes CASSGQANYGYTF.

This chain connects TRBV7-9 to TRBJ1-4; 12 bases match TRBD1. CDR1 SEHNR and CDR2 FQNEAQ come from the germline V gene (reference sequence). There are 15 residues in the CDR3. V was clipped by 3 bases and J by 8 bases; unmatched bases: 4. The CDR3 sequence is CASSLGQGAGEKLFF. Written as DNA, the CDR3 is TGTGCCAGCAGCTTGGGACAGGGGGCAGGCGAAAAACTGTTTTTT. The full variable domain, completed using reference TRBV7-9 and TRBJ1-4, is DTGVSQNPRHKITKRGQNVTFRCDPISEHNRLYWYRQTLGQGPEFLTYFQNEAQLEKSRLLSDRFSAERPKGSFSTLEIQRTEQGDSAMYLCASSLGQGAGEKLFFGSGTQLSVL.

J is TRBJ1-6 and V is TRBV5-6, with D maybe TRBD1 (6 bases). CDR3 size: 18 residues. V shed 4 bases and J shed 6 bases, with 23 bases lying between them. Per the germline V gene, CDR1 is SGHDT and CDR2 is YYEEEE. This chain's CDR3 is CASSVETAGVRGNSPLHF. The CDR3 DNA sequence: TGTGCCAGCAGCGTGGAAACGGCAGGGGTTCGGGGTAATTCACCCCTCCACTTT.

CDR3 loop: CASSSTWGVSYNEQFF. Here the CDR3 DNA reads TGTGCCAGCAGCTCAACGTGGGGAGTCTCCTACAATGAGCAGTTCTTC. The chain couples TRBV7-9 to TRBJ2-1, with D possibly matching TRBD2 (5 bases). V lost 4 bases to trimming and J lost 0 bases, with 13 bases between them. The length of the CDR3 is 16 residues. The germline V gene encodes CDR1 SEHNR and CDR2 FQNEAQ (reference sequence).

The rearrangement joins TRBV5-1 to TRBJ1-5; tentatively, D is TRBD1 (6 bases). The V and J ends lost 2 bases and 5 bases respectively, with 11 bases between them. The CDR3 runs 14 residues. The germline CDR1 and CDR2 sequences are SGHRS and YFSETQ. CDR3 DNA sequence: TGCGCCAGCAGCTTACAGGGATCCGATCAGCCCCAGCATTTT. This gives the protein CASSLQGSDQPQHF.

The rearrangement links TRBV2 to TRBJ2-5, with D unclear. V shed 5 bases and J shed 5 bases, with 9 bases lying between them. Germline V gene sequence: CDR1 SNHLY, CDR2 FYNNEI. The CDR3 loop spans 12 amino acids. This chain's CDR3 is CASSPVSETQYF. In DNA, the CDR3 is TGTGCCAGCAGTCCAGTATCGGAGACCCAGTACTTC. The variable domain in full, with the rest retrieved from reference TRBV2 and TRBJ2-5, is EPEVTQTPSHQVTQMGQEVILRCVPISNHLYFYWYRQILGQKVEFLVSFYNNEISEKSEIFDDQFSVERPDGSNFTLKIRSTKLEDSAMYFCASSPVSETQYFGPGTRLLVL.

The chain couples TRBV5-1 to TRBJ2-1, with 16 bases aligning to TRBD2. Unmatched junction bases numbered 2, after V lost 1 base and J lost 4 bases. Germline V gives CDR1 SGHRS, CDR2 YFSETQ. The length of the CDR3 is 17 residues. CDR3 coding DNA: TGCGCCAGCAGCTTGTTGGGACTAGCGGGGGGGTACAATGAGCAGTTCTTC. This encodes CASSLLGLAGGYNEQFF.

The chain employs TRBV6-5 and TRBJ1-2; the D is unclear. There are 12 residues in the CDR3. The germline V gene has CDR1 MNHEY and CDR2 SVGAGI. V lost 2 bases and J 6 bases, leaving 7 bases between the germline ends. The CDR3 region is CASSYAGNGYTF. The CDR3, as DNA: TGTGCCAGCAGTTACGCGGGGAATGGCTACACCTTC.

The CDR3 here is CSVAGGTAGANVLTF. CDR3 DNA sequence: TGCAGCGTTGCGGGGGGGACGGCTGGGGCCAACGTCCTGACTTTC. The rearrangement joins TRBV29-1 to TRBJ2-6; 8 bases match TRBD2. V gave up 4 bases and J gave up 2 bases; unmatched junction bases: 4. This CDR3 has 15 amino acids. Germline CDR1 and CDR2: SQVTM and ANQGSEA.